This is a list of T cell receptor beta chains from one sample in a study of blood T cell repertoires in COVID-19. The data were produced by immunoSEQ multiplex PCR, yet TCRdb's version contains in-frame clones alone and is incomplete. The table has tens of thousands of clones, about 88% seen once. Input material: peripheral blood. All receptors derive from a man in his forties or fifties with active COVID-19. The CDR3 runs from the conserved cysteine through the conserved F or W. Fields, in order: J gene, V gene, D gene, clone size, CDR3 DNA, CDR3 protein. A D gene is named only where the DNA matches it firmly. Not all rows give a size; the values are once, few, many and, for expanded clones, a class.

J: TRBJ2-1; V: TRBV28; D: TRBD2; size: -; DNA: TGTGCCAGCAGTTTAAGGAACTTAGCGGGAGCCTTTACGGAGAATGAGCAGTTCTTC; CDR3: CASSLRNLAGAFTENEQFF
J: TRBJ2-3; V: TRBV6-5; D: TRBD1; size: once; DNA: TGTGCCAGCAGCCAGACAGGGTTTGACACAGATACGCAGTATTTT; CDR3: CASSQTGFDTDTQYF
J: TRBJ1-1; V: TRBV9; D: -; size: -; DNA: TGTGCCAGCAGCTCCGGGGGAAGAACTGAAGCTTTCTTT; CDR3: CASSSGGRTEAFF
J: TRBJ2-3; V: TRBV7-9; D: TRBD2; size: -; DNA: TGTGCCAGCAGCCATCGACTAGCGGGGCCCTCTAGCACAGATACGCAGTATTTT; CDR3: CASSHRLAGPSSTDTQYF
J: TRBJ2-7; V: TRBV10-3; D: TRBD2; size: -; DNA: TGTGCCATCAGTGAGCCTAGCGGGAGTGGGTCGTACGAGCAGTACTTC; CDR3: CAISEPSGSGSYEQYF
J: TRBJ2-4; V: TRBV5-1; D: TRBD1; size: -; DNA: TGCGCCAGCAGCACTAGACAGGGAGTAAACATTCAGTACTTC; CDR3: CASSTRQGVNIQYF
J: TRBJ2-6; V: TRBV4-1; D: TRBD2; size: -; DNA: TGCGCCAGCAGCCAATGGGGGGGTGGGGCCAACGTCCTGACTTTC; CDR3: CASSQWGGGANVLTF
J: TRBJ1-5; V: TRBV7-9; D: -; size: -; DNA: TGTGCCAGCAGTAAGAGTGGGCAGCCCTATCAGCCCCAGCATTTT; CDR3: CASSKSGQPYQPQHF
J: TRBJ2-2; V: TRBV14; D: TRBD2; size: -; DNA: TGTGCCAGCAGCCCGTTTGGTAGCGGGAGGTCCCCGAACACCGGGGAGCTGTTTTTT; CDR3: CASSPFGSGRSPNTGELFF
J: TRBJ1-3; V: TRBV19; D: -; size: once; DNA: TGTGCCAGTAGTGCAACAGGGAAAGGAAACACCATATATTTT; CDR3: CASSATGKGNTIYF
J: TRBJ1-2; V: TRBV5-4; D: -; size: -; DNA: TGTGCCAGCAGCTTGGTCACAGACTATGGCTACACCTTC; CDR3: CASSLVTDYGYTF
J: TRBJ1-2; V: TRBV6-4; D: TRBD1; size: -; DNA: TGTGCCAGCAGTGACTCCGAGACAGGGACGCATGGCTACACCTTC; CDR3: CASSDSETGTHGYTF
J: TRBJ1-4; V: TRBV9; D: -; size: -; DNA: TGTGCCAGCAGCCCCTCGGGGGGTTCTAATGAAAAACTGTTTTTT; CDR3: CASSPSGGSNEKLFF
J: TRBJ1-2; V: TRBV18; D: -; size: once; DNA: TGTGCCAGCTCACCACGAGGACAGAACTATGGCTACACCTTC; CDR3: CASSPRGQNYGYTF
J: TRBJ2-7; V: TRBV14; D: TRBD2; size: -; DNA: TGTGCCAGCAGCCAAGAGTCACTAGCGGGGTACGAGCAGTACTTC; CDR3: CASSQESLAGYEQYF
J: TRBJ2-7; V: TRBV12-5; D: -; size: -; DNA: TGTGCTAGTGGTAACAGGGGAGGCCACGAGCAGTACTTC; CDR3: CASGNRGGHEQYF
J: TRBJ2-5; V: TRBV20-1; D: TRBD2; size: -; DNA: TGCAGTGCTAGTCTGCGGGGGGGCCCGAAGACCCAGTACTTC; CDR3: CSASLRGGPKTQYF
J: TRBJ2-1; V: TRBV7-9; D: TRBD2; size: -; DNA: TGTGCCAGCAGCCCCCTAGCGGGGGTCGGTGAGCAGTTCTTC; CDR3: CASSPLAGVGEQFF
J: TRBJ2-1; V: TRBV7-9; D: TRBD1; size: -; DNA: TGTGCCAGCAGCTCCCGGACAGGCCCGAGGTCCAATGAGCAGTTCTTC; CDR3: CASSSRTGPRSNEQFF
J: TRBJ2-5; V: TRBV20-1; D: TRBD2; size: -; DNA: TGCAGTGCTAGTGCCAGCGGGGGCCGAGAAGAGACCCAGTACTTC; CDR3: CSASASGGREETQYF
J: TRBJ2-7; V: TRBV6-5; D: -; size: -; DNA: TGTGCCAGCAGTTACCGGCGGGGGCAGACCTACGAGCAGTACTTC; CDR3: CASSYRRGQTYEQYF
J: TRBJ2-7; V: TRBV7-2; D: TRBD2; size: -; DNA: TGTGCCAGCAGCTTAATGGCGGGAGGCGACGAGCAGTACTTC; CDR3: CASSLMAGGDEQYF
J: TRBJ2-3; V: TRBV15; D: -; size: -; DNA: TGTGCCACCAGCAGGAACGCCCTAGGAGGGGGCACAGATACGCAGTATTTT; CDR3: CATSRNALGGGTDTQYF
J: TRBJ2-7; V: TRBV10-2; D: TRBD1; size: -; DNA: TGCGCCAGCAGTAGGGGCAGGGGGCGCGAGCAGTACTTC; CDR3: CASSRGRGREQYF
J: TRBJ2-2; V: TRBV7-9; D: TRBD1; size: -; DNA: TGTGCCAGCAGCTTACTTCCAGGGGGCGATGCCGGGGAGCTGTTTTTT; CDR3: CASSLLPGGDAGELFF
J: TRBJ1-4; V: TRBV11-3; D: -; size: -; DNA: TGTGCCAGCAGTCCAGCCGCCGACGGACAGAATAATGAAAAACTGTTTTTT; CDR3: CASSPAADGQNNEKLFF
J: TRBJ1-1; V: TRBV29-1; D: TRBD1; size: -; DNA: TGCAGCATAGAAAGACAGGGATTAGGGAACACTGAAGCTTTCTTT; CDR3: CSIERQGLGNTEAFF
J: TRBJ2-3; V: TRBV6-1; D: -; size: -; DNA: TGTGCCAGCAGTGATCAGGTCAGCCTTACTACGCAGTATTTT; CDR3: CASSDQVSLTTQYF
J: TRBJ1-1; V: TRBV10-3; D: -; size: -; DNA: TGTGCCATCAGTGAGATGGGGGGACCGAAAATTGAAGCTTTCTTT; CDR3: CAISEMGGPKIEAFF
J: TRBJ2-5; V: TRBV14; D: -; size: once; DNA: TGTGCCAGCAGCCACTCAGAGACCCAGTACTTC; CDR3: CASSHSETQYF
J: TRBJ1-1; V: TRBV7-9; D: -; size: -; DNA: TGTGCCAGCAGAAGGGAGGGGAACACTGAAGCTTTCTTT; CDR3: CASRREGNTEAFF
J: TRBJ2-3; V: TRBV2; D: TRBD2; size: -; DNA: TGTGCCAGCAGTGATGCGGGGGGCTTGACTAGCACAGATACGCAGTATTTT; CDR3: CASSDAGGLTSTDTQYF
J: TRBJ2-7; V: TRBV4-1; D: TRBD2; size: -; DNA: TGCGCCAGCAGCCTTCGCATTTCCGGGACTAGCAGTGGCGAGCAGTACTTC; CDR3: CASSLRISGTSSGEQYF
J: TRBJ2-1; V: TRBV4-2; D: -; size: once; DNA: TGTGCCAGCAGCCAAGATAGAGGACAGGGAGGGGAAGAGCAGTTCTTC; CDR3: CASSQDRGQGGEEQFF
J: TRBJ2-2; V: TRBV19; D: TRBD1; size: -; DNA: TGTGCCAGTAAAAGGGACAGCAGCACCGGGGAGCTGTTTTTT; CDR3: CASKRDSSTGELFF
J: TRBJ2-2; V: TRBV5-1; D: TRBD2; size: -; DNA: TGCGCCAGCAGCGGGGGGCTAGCGGGAGCAGGCACCGGGGAGCTGTTTTTT; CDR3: CASSGGLAGAGTGELFF
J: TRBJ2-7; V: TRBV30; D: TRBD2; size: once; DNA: TGTGCCTGGAGTGTACGCGGACTAGCGGGAAAAAAGAACTACGAGCAGTACTTC; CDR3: CAWSVRGLAGKKNYEQYF
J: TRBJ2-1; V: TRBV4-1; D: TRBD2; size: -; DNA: TGCGCCAGCAGCCAGCCCACTAGCGGCCCAAGGAATGAGCAGTTCTTC; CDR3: CASSQPTSGPRNEQFF
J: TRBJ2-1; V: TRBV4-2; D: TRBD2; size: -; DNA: TGTGCCAGCAGCCAGGGAGAGGGACTAGCGGGGGGCCAGGAGCAGTTCTTC; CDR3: CASSQGEGLAGGQEQFF
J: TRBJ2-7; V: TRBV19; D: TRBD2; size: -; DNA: TGTGCCAGTAGCAAGCGGGATGACTACGAGCAGTACTTC; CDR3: CASSKRDDYEQYF
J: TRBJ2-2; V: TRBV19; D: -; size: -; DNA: TGTGCCAGTATGGCTGGGGGCCGCACCGGGGAGCTGTTTTTT; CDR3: CASMAGGRTGELFF